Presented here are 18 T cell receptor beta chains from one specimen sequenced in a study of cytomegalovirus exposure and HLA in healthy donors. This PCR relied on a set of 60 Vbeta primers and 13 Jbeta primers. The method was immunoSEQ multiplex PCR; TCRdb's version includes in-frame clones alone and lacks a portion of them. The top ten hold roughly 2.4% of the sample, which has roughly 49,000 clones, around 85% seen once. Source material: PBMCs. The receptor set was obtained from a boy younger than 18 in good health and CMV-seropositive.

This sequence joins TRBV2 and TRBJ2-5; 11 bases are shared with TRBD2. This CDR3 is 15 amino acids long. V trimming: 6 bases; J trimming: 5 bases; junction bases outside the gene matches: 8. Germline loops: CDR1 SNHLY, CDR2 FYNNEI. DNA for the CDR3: TGTGCCAGCAGAGAGACCAGACTAGCGGGGGAGACCCAGTACTTC. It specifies CASRETRLAGETQYF.

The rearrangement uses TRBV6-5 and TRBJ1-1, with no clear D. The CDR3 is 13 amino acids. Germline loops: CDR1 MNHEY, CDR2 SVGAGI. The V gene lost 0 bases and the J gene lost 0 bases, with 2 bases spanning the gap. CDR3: CASSYSMNTEAFF. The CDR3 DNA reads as TGTGCCAGCAGTTACTCTATGAACACTGAAGCTTTCTTT.

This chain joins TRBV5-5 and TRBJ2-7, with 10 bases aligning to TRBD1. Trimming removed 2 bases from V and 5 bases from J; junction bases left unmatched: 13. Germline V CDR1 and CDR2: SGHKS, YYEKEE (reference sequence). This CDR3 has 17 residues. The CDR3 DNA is TGTGCCAGCAGCTTCAAACGGCCGGGACAGGGGACCCACGAGCAGTACTTC. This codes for CASSFKRPGQGTHEQYF.

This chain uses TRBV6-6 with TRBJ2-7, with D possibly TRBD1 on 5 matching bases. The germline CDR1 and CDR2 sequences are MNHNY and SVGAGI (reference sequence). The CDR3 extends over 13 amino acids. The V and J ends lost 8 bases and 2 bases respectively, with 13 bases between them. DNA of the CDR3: TGTGCCAGCTCCTGGCAGGGAACCTACGAGCAGTACTTC. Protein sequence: CASSWQGTYEQYF.

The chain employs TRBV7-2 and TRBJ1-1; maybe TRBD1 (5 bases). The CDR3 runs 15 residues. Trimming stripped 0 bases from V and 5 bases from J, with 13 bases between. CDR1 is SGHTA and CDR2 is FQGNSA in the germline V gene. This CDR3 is CASSLAFLQGTEAFF. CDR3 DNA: TGTGCCAGCAGCTTAGCGTTTTTGCAGGGTACTGAAGCTTTCTTT. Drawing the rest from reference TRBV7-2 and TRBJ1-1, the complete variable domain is GAGVSQSPSNKVTEKGKDVELRCDPISGHTALYWYRQSLGQGLEFLIYFQGNSAPDKSGLPSDRFSAERTGGSVSTLTIQRTQQEDSAVYLCASSLAFLQGTEAFFGQGTRLTVV.

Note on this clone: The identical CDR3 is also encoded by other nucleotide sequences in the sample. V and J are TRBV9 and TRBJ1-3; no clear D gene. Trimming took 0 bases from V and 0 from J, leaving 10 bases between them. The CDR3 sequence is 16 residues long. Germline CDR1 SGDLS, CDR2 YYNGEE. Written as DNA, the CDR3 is TGTGCCAGCAGCGTAGCGACGGGTTACTCTGGAAACACCATATATTTT. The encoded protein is CASSVATGYSGNTIYF.

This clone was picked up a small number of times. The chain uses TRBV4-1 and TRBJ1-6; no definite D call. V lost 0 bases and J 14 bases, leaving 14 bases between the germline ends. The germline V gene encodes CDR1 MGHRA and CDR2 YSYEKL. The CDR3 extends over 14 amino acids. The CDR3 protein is CASSQEPSPRTLHF. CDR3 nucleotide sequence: TGCGCCAGCAGCCAAGAACCTTCTCCTAGGACCCTCCACTTT.

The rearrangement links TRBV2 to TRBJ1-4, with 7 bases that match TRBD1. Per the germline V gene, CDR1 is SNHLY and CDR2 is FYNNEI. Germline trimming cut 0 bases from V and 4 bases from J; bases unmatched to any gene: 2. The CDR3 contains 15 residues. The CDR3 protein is CASSEAGTDNEKLFF. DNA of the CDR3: TGTGCCAGCAGTGAAGCGGGGACAGATAATGAAAAACTGTTTTTT.

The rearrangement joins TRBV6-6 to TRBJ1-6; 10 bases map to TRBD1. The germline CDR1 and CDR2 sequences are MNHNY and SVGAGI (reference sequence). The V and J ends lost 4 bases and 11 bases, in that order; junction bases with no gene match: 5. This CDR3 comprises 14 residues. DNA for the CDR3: TGTGCCAGCAGTTTGACAGGGGGCGGGGCACCCCTCCACTTT. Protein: CASSLTGGGAPLHF.

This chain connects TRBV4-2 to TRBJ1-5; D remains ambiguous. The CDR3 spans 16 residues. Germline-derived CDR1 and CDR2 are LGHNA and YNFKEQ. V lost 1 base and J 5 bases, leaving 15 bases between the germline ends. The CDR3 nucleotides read TGTGCCAGCAGCCAAGTAGTAGGGAGCGGGGATCAGCCCCAGCATTTT. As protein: CASSQVVGSGDQPQHF.

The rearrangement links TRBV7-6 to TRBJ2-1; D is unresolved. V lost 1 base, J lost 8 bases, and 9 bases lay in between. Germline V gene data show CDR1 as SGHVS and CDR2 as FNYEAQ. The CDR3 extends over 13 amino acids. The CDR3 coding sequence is TGTGCCAGCAGCTTAGGCAGGAATGATGAGCAGTTCTTC. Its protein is CASSLGRNDEQFF. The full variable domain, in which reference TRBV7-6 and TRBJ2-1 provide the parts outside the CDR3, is GAGVSQSPRYKVTKRGQDVALRCDPISGHVSLYWYRQALGQGPEFLTYFNYEAQQDKSGLPNDRFSAERPEGSISTLTIQRTEQRDSAMYRCASSLGRNDEQFFGPGTRLTVL.

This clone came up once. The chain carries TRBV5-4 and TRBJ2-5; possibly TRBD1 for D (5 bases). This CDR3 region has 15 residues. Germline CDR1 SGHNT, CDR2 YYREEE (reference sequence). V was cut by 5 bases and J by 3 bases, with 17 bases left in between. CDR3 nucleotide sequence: TGTGCCAGCAGTCCTAATAGGGGATCCGAAGAGACCCAGTACTTC. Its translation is CASSPNRGSEETQYF.

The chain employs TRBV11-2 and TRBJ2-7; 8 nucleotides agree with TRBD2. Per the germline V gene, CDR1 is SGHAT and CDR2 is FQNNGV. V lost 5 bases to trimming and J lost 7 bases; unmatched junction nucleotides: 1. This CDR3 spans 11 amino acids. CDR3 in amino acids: CASSSGGEQYF. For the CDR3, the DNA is TGTGCCAGCAGCAGCGGGGGAGAGCAGTACTTC. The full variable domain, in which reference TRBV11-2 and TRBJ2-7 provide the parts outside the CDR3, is EAGVAQSPRYKIIEKRQSVAFWCNPISGHATLYWYQQILGQGPKLLIQFQNNGVVDDSQLPKDRFSAERLKGVDSTLKIQPAKLEDSAVYLCASSSGGEQYFGPGTRLTVT.

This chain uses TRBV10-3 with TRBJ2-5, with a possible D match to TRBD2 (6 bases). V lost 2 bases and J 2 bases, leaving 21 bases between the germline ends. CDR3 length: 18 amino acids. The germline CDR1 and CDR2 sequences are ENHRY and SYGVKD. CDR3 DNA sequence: TGTGCCATCAGTGAGCCCGAAGTCGGGGTGGAGGGGCAAGAGACCCAGTACTTC. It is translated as CAISEPEVGVEGQETQYF.

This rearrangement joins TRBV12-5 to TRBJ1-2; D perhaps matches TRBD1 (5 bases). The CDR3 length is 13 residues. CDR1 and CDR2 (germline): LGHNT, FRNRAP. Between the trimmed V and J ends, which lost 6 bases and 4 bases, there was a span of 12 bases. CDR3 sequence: CASGGEAIYGYTF. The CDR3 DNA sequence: TGTGCTAGTGGGGGGGAGGCAATCTATGGCTACACCTTC.

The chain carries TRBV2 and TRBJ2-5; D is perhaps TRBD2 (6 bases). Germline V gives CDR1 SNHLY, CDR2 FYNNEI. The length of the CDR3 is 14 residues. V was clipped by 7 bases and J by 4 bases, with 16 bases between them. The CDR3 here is CASKISSARETQYF. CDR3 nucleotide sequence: TGTGCCAGCAAGATATCTAGCGCACGAGAGACCCAGTACTTC.

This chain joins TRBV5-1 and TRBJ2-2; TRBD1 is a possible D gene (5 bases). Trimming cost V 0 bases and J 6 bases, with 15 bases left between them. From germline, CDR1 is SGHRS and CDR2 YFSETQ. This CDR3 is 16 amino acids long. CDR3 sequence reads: CASSLGGLGESGELFF. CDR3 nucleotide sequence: TGCGCCAGCAGCTTGGGGGGCCTAGGGGAATCCGGGGAGCTGTTTTTT.

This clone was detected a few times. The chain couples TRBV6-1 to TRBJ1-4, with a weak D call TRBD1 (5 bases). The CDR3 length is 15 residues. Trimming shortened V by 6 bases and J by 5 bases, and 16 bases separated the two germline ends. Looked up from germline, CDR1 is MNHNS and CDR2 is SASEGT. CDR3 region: CASRSTTELNEKLFF. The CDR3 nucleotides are TGTGCCAGCAGATCTACGACAGAGTTGAATGAAAAACTGTTTTTT.